The 20 T cell receptor beta chains in this list originate from one sample, sequenced in a study of type 1 and type 2 diabetes patients. Genomic DNA was the PCR template. Amplification of the beta chain CDR3 used 30 forward and 13 reverse multiplex primers. Using its own MiXCR run on the multiplex PCR reads, TCRdb lists one record per CDR3 protein. The table shows fewer than 350,000 distinct CDR3 sequences, with around 47% occurring only once. Sequencing used peripheral blood mononuclear cells (PBMCs). The receptors come from a young man with type 2 diabetes.

This chain connects TRBV5-1 to TRBJ1-2, with D unclear. The germline V gene encodes CDR1 SGHRS and CDR2 YFSETQ. The CDR3 covers 13 residues. V was pared by 5 bases and J by 8 bases, with 16 bases between. The CDR3 nucleotides read TGCGCCAGCAGTCAAGACCCCGGTGGAGGCTACACCTTC. Encoded protein: CASSQDPGGGYTF.

The chain has TRBV12-5 and TRBJ1-5, with D maybe TRBD1 (6 bases). This CDR3 is 13 amino acids long. V was pared by 2 bases and J by 5 bases, with 7 bases between. Germline CDR1 and CDR2: LGHNT and FRNRAP. The chain's CDR3 is CASGLNRDQPQHF. The CDR3 DNA reads as TGTGCTAGTGGTTTGAACAGGGATCAGCCCCAGCATTTT.

V gene TRBV2 combines with J gene TRBJ1-1; the match to TRBD1 covers 7 bases. Germline CDR1 reads SNHLY; CDR2 reads FYNNEI. The CDR3 is 13 amino acids. The V and J ends lost 5 bases and 5 bases, in that order; junction bases with no gene match: 5. The DNA of the CDR3 is TGTGCCAGCAGTCCGGGACAGACAACTGAAGCTTTCTTT. Translation gives CASSPGQTTEAFF.

The sample holds a few counts of this clonotype. The chain recombines TRBV30 with TRBJ2-1; 9 bases map to TRBD2. Germline V gene sequence: CDR1 GTSNPN, CDR2 SVGIG (reference sequence). The V segment lost 5 bases and the J segment 6 bases; nucleotides outside the gene matches: 2. CDR3 size: 12 residues. CDR3 residues: CAWSLAGNEQFF. In DNA, the CDR3 is TGTGCCTGGTCACTAGCGGGCAATGAGCAGTTCTTC.

Only a few counts were recorded for this clonotype. This chain links TRBV15 with TRBJ2-2; no clear D gene. The length of the CDR3 is 17 residues. V lost 1 base, J lost 2 bases, and 14 bases lay in between. CDR1 LNHNV and CDR2 YYDKDF come from the germline V gene (reference sequence). The CDR3 coding sequence is TGTGCCACCAGCAGAGTCTCCAGACCACATAACACCGGGGAGCTGTTTTTT. Protein: CATSRVSRPHNTGELFF.

The CDR3 protein is CASMVTGGGETQYF. CDR3 nucleotides: TGTGCCAGTATGGTGACAGGGGGAGGAGAGACCCAGTACTTC. The chain is built from TRBV19 and TRBJ2-5; 9 bases match TRBD1. With V trimmed by 7 bases and J by 4 bases, 7 bases remained unmatched. Germline CDR1 and CDR2: LNHDA and SQIVND (reference sequence). The CDR3 has 14 amino acids.

This clonotype has just a few counts. As DNA, the CDR3 is TGCAGCGTTGAGGGCAGGACAGCCTATGGCTACACCTTC. This sequence encodes CSVEGRTAYGYTF. The chain combines TRBV29-1 with TRBJ1-2, with D perhaps matching TRBD1 (6 bases). The CDR3 length is 13 residues. V lost 3 bases to trimming and J lost 4 bases, with 12 bases between them. CDR1 and CDR2 (germline): SQVTM, ANQGSEA. Full variable domain (outside the CDR3, taken from reference TRBV29-1 and TRBJ1-2): SAVISQKPSRDICQRGTSLTIQCQVDSQVTMMFWYRQQPGQSLTLIATANQGSEATYESGFVIDKFPISRPNLTFSTLTVSNMSPEDSSIYLCSVEGRTAYGYTFGSGTRLTVV.

The chain employs TRBV12-3 or TRBV12-4 and TRBJ1-2; 10 bases match TRBD1. The trim removed 6 bases at V and 4 bases at J, leaving 5 bases unmatched. This CDR3 is built from 14 residues. CDR3 nucleotides: TGTGCCAGCAGCTTACGGGACAGGGGCTATGGCTACACCTTC. Translation gives CASSLRDRGYGYTF.

The CDR3, as DNA: TGTGCCAGCAGCGGGACAGGAGCGAACACCGGGGAGCTGTTTTTT. It codes for CASSGTGANTGELFF. The gene calls are TRBV7-8 and TRBJ2-2; TRBD1 matches at 8 bases. Trimming cost V 5 bases and J 0 bases; bases outside gene matches: 2. Germline-derived CDR1 and CDR2 are SGHVS and FQNEAQ. The CDR3 consists of 15 residues.

This chain uses TRBV2 with TRBJ2-1; D not certain. Per the germline V gene, CDR1 is SNHLY and CDR2 is FYNNEI. With 6 bases removed from V and 3 bases from J, the gap between germline ends came to 18 bases. The CDR3 extends over 16 amino acids. The CDR3 here is CASRGKLSRLYNEQFF. Here the CDR3 DNA reads TGTGCCAGCAGAGGGAAGCTATCCAGACTCTACAATGAGCAGTTCTTC.

This clonotype was seen a few times. The CDR3 region has the DNA TGTGCCTGGAACCTAGCGGGAGGCCCGGGGGAGCAGTACTTC. Protein: CAWNLAGGPGEQYF. This chain links TRBV30 with TRBJ2-7; 11 bases line up with TRBD2. CDR1 and CDR2 (germline): GTSNPN, SVGIG (reference sequence). This CDR3 spans 14 amino acids. Trimming removed 4 bases from V and 7 bases from J; junction bases left unmatched: 9.

The genes are TRBV6-1 and TRBJ2-7; 7 bases are a match to TRBD1. Trimming removed 3 bases from V and 0 bases from J; junction bases left unmatched: 5. Per germline, CDR1 MNHNS and CDR2 SASEGT. This CDR3 comprises 15 residues. The CDR3 spells CASSDTGTASYEQYF. CDR3 nucleotides: TGTGCCAGCAGTGACACGGGGACAGCCTCCTACGAGCAGTACTTC.

The CDR3 region is CASSLEGTGGGYTF. CDR3 bases: TGTGCCAGCAGCTTAGAGGGGACAGGTGGTGGCTACACCTTC. The chain is built from TRBV7-6 and TRBJ1-2, with 8 bases aligning to TRBD1. This CDR3 comprises 14 residues. Germline loops: CDR1 SGHVS, CDR2 FNYEAQ. V dropped 1 base and J dropped 7; count of bases not matched to a gene: 5.

This chain connects TRBV10-3 to TRBJ2-5; 7 nucleotides align to TRBD1. The CDR3 length is 16 residues. V lost 4 bases, J lost 4 bases, and 12 bases stayed unmatched. Germline V gene sequence: CDR1 ENHRY, CDR2 SYGVKD. CDR3 nucleotides: TGTGCCATCAGTGGTAACAGGGGAGACAGTCGAGAGACCCAGTACTTC. Protein sequence: CAISGNRGDSRETQYF.

The chain recombines TRBV18 with TRBJ1-6, with D maybe TRBD1 (6 bases). V was shortened by 3 bases and J by 9 bases, with 9 bases between the two germline ends. The CDR3 runs to 13 residues. The germline gives CDR1 KGHSH, CDR2 LQKENI. CDR3 DNA sequence: TGTGCCAGCTCACCTGAGGGGGGTTCACCCCTCCACTTT. This encodes CASSPEGGSPLHF.

This clonotype was detected a few times. V usage is TRBV7-8 and J usage is TRBJ1-2; D ambiguous. Germline CDR1 SGHVS, CDR2 FQNEAQ. Trimming pared 1 base from V and 4 bases from J, leaving 10 bases between. The CDR3 covers 14 residues. The CDR3 region has the DNA TGTGCCAGCAGCTTAGGGCGCCGGGGCTATGGCTACACCTTC. This codes for CASSLGRRGYGYTF.

This clonotype was counted only a few times. The rearrangement joins TRBV2 to TRBJ1-5; D is possibly TRBD1 (5 bases). Trimming removed 7 bases from V and 3 bases from J, with 16 bases in between. The germline V gene has CDR1 SNHLY and CDR2 FYNNEI. CDR3 length equals 15 residues. CDR3 residues: CASTLGEGFNQPQHF. CDR3 nucleotides: TGTGCCAGCACCTTGGGGGAGGGCTTCAATCAGCCCCAGCATTTT.

This chain connects TRBV20-1 to TRBJ2-7, with 8 bases matching TRBD2. The V gene end was trimmed by 0 bases and the J gene end by 3 bases; junction bases not matched to a gene: 4. There are 14 residues in the CDR3. Germline CDR1 DFQATT, CDR2 SNEGSKA (reference sequence). The DNA of the CDR3 is TGCAGTGCTAGAGATTTACTAGCGGACTACGAGCAGTACTTC. Amino acids: CSARDLLADYEQYF.

This clonotype was counted between two and nine times. This chain uses TRBV7-3 with TRBJ2-5; tentatively, D is TRBD2 (7 bases). The length of the CDR3 is 15 residues. Germline V CDR1 and CDR2: SGHTA, FQGTGA. V lost 1 base and J lost 2, with 11 bases in between. CDR3 sequence: CASSLRGGLQETQYF. CDR3 DNA: TGTGCCAGCAGCTTAAGGGGGGGGCTACAAGAGACCCAGTACTTC.

Details on this clonotype: This may be a read error: a much more frequent sequence differs by one nucleotide. The chain couples TRBV2 to TRBJ1-4; TRBD1 is a possible D gene (6 bases). Germline V CDR1 and CDR2: SNHLY, FYNNEI. The CDR3 spans 14 residues. The CDR3 spells CTSRGTGSNEKLFF. As DNA, the CDR3 is TGTACCAGCAGGGGTACAGGGAGTAATGAAAAACTGTTTTTT.